What follows are 15 T cell receptor beta chains derived from one specimen sequenced in a study of beta chain features in type 1 diabetes. The sequenced template was cDNA made from the entire isolated RNA. This table comes from immunoSEQ multiplex PCR, and its TCRdb copy is limited to in-frame clones, with some not included. This table has about 620,000 clones, about 16% appearing once. The sample consisted of naive CD4+ T cells from blood. All receptors derive from a man between 18 and 29 years old in good health.

CDR3 sequence (DNA): TGTGCCAGCAGCCGTAGCGGGGCTAGCACAGATACGCAGTATTTT. Its protein product is CASSRSGASTDTQYF. The rearrangement joins TRBV28 to TRBJ2-3; 8 nucleotides align to TRBD2. The CDR3 sequence is 15 residues long. After removal of 6 bases from V and 0 bases from J, the junction contained 5 bases not matched to a gene. The germline V gene encodes CDR1 MDHEN and CDR2 SYDVKM.

V gene TRBV28 combines with J gene TRBJ2-1, with 9 nucleotides matching TRBD1. Germline V CDR1 and CDR2: MDHEN, SYDVKM. The CDR3 is 16 amino acids. The trim removed 2 bases at V and 4 bases at J, leaving 6 bases unmatched. CDR3 sequence: CASSLPGTGTYNEQFF. The CDR3 nucleotides read TGTGCCAGCAGTTTACCGGGGACAGGGACGTACAATGAGCAGTTCTTC.

This chain joins TRBV20-1 and TRBJ1-1, with D possibly being TRBD1 (6 bases). This CDR3 has 11 amino acids. Germline CDR1 DFQATT, CDR2 SNEGSKA (reference sequence). Trimming stripped 6 bases from V and 8 bases from J, with 13 bases between. The CDR3 loop reads CSAQSGTEAFF. The CDR3 DNA reads as TGCAGTGCCCAATCTGGGACAGAAGCTTTCTTT.

A note on this clone: Other DNA sequences in the sample encode the same CDR3. The chain joins TRBV20-1 to TRBJ2-5; no definite D call. The germline V and J ends were trimmed by 3 bases and 5 bases, with 4 bases remaining between them. This CDR3 region has 10 residues. CDR1 is DFQATT and CDR2 is SNEGSKA in the germline V gene (reference sequence). CDR3: CSARVETQYF. The CDR3 DNA is TGCAGTGCTAGGGTCGAGACCCAGTACTTC.

This clone was picked up a small number of times. The gene calls are TRBV5-1 and TRBJ1-5; D gene ambiguous. The CDR3 spans 14 residues. V lost 5 bases and J 5 bases, leaving 14 bases between the germline ends. CDR1 and CDR2 (germline): SGHRS, YFSETQ. The CDR3 here is CASSMSTGDQPQHF. The CDR3 coding sequence is TGCGCCAGCAGTATGAGTACCGGGGATCAGCCCCAGCATTTT.

The chain has TRBV19 and TRBJ2-5; possibly TRBD1 or TRBD2 for D (6 bases each). Trimming cost V 5 bases and J 4 bases, with 17 bases left between them. The CDR3 is made up of 15 amino acids. Per germline, CDR1 LNHDA and CDR2 SQIVND (reference sequence). CDR3 sequence reads: CASSEWGAQAETQYF. CDR3 nucleotides: TGTGCCAGTAGTGAGTGGGGGGCGCAGGCAGAGACCCAGTACTTC.

This chain connects TRBV18 to TRBJ1-5; the D is unclear. This CDR3 has 13 residues. Trimming cost V 6 bases and J 4 bases, with 10 bases left between them. Germline CDR1 reads KGHSH; CDR2 reads LQKENI. CDR3 in amino acids: CASSQDGNQPQHF. The DNA for the CDR3 is TGTGCCAGCTCTCAAGACGGAAATCAGCCCCAGCATTTT.

The chain joins TRBV7-2 to TRBJ1-5; 10 nucleotides line up with TRBD1. The CDR3 is 17 amino acids. Trimming removed 1 base from V and 2 bases from J; junction bases left unmatched: 5. Germline V lookup: CDR1 SGHTA, CDR2 FQGNSA. The CDR3 region is CASSLGGTGVGNQPQHF. The CDR3 nucleotides read TGTGCCAGCAGCTTAGGGGGGACAGGGGTCGGCAATCAGCCCCAGCATTTT.

In its sample, this clone was seen a few times. J is TRBJ2-5 and V is TRBV7-2; TRBD1 is a possible D gene (6 bases). Per the germline V gene, CDR1 is SGHTA and CDR2 is FQGNSA. V gave up 5 bases and J gave up 2 bases, with 12 bases separating them. The CDR3 consists of 14 residues. CDR3 loop: CASSRTDSQETQYF. The CDR3 coding sequence is TGTGCCAGCAGCAGGACGGACAGTCAAGAGACCCAGTACTTC.

Worth noting for this clone: Additional DNA sequences in this sample encode the identical CDR3. This chain connects TRBV2 to TRBJ1-5, with unresolved D. CDR3 length equals 12 residues. Germline assignment: CDR1 SNHLY and CDR2 FYNNEI. V was cut by 4 bases and J by 3 bases, with 4 bases left in between. Written as DNA, the CDR3 is TGTGCCAGCAGTGGGGACAATCAGCCCCAGCATTTT. It encodes CASSGDNQPQHF.

The rearrangement joins TRBV7-2 to TRBJ1-2, with D tentatively TRBD1 (5 bases). Trimming removed 3 bases at V and 7 bases at J, with 9 bases between. Germline V gene lookup returns CDR1 SGHTA and CDR2 FQGNSA. The CDR3 runs 12 residues. CDR3 sequence reads: CASSLSGLGYTF. CDR3 in DNA: TGTGCCAGCAGCTTGTCAGGGCTTGGCTACACCTTC.

V is TRBV10-3 and J is TRBJ1-3; D not certain. The CDR3 is made up of 14 amino acids. The germline gives CDR1 ENHRY, CDR2 SYGVKD. Trimming removed 3 bases at V and 0 bases at J, with 6 bases between. CDR3 in DNA: TGTGCCATCAGTGAATGGGACTCTGGAAACACCATATATTTT. Translating it yields CAISEWDSGNTIYF.

J is TRBJ2-7 and V is TRBV4-1; weak D call: TRBD1 (6 bases). Germline loops: CDR1 MGHRA, CDR2 YSYEKL. This CDR3 is 16 amino acids long. The V end lost 1 base, the J end lost 5 bases, and 18 bases lay between the germline ends. CDR3 DNA sequence: TGCGCCAGCAGCCAAGTGCCGACAGGAGGTTTTCACGAGCAGTACTTC. Translating it yields CASSQVPTGGFHEQYF.

The gene calls are TRBV7-6 and TRBJ2-1, with 8 nucleotides matching TRBD2. Trimming at V came to 0 bases and at J to 0 bases, leaving 4 bases not matched to a gene. Germline values: CDR1 SGHVS, CDR2 FNYEAQ. The CDR3 is 17 amino acids. The CDR3: CASSLAWRGVSYNEQFF. The DNA of the CDR3 is TGTGCCAGCAGCTTAGCGTGGCGGGGGGTCTCCTACAATGAGCAGTTCTTC.

This clone was counted between two and nine times. This sequence joins TRBV7-2 and TRBJ1-3; possibly TRBD1 for D (5 bases). Trimming cost V 1 base and J 4 bases, with 11 bases left between them. Per germline, CDR1 SGHTA and CDR2 FQGNSA. The CDR3 spans 15 residues. The CDR3 is CASSLVMGPGNTIYF. CDR3 DNA: TGTGCCAGCAGCTTAGTTATGGGGCCCGGAAACACCATATATTTT.